The 4 T cell receptor beta chains in this list originate from one sample, sequenced in a study of monozygotic twins with inflammatory bowel disease. Following a re-call of the 5' RACE reads, TCRdb has one entry per CDR3 protein and lacks DNA. The table lists 150,000 to 200,000 distinct CDR3 sequences. The sequenced sample was blood. These receptors were obtained from a human donor with ulcerative colitis or Crohn's disease, or a healthy co-twin of an affected twin (not recorded which).

This chain connects TRBV5-1 to TRBJ2-7; without DNA, the TCRdb call of TRBD2 cannot be checked. The CDR3 length is 14 residues. Germline CDR1 SGHRS, CDR2 YFSETQ. The CDR3 loop is CASSFEGRVDEQYF.

The gene calls are TRBV15 and TRBJ2-1; the TRBD2 assignment by TCRdb is unverifiable without DNA. This CDR3 region has 14 residues. The germline gives CDR1 LNHNV, CDR2 YYDKDF (reference sequence). The CDR3 sequence: CATSRENRGWEQFF.

The chain couples TRBV28 to TRBJ1-1; TCRdb gives TRBD1 as the D gene, but with no DNA this cannot be confirmed. The CDR3 is 18 residues long. Germline V CDR1 and CDR2: MDHEN, SYDVKM. The CDR3 loop is CASKTFPGQGAADTEAFF.

The chain links TRBV20-1 to TRBJ1-5. From germline, CDR1 is DFQATT and CDR2 SNEGSKA (reference sequence). This CDR3 region has 18 residues. The CDR3 region is CSAAVEFTGFKTNQPQHF.